A single sample gave rise to the 20 T cell receptor beta chains below, sequenced in a study of T cells in Graves' hyperthyroidism and ophthalmopathy. Amplification yielded TCR beta CDR3 regions, with RNA transcripts as the source. With the HTBI primer set, the TCR CDR3 went through a first round of RT-PCR. TCRdb independently ran MiXCR on the multiplex PCR reads; one entry per CDR3 protein. The repertoire has 750,000 to 950,000 distinct CDR3 sequences, around 38% of them found once; the top ten carry about 8.9%. Sequenced material: blood. These receptors were collected from a man aged 18 to 30 with Graves' hyperthyroidism.

In this sample, this clonotype turned up many times. The rearrangement joins TRBV14 to TRBJ1-4; no definite D call. The CDR3 loop spans 12 amino acids. Trimming shortened V by 2 bases and J by 6 bases, and 4 bases separated the two germline ends. Germline CDR1 SGHDN, CDR2 FVKESK. CDR3 residues: CASSQIYEKLFF. The CDR3 DNA follows: TGTGCCAGCAGCCAAATCTATGAAAAACTGTTTTTT.

This clonotype was found many times. The chain employs TRBV29-1 and TRBJ2-7; 7 bases align to TRBD1. The CDR3 length is 12 residues. Germline loops: CDR1 SQVTM, CDR2 ANQGSEA. V dropped 6 bases and J dropped 6; count of bases not matched to a gene: 8. CDR3 region: CSVGTETGEQYF. In DNA, the CDR3 is TGCAGCGTGGGGACAGAGACGGGCGAGCAGTACTTC.

V is TRBV10-3 and J is TRBJ2-2; possibly TRBD1 or TRBD2 for D (5 bases each). The CDR3 extends over 16 amino acids. CDR1 and CDR2 (germline): ENHRY, SYGVKD. V lost 4 bases to trimming and J lost 3 bases, with 15 bases between them. The CDR3 loop is CAISVSGSEYTGELFF. The CDR3 DNA is TGTGCCATCAGTGTATCAGGGAGCGAGTACACCGGGGAGCTGTTTTTT.

This clonotype was seen just once. One junction end does not reproduce the germline sequence, and a read error may be involved. The genes are TRBV29-1 and TRBJ2-2, with D unclear. There are 13 residues in the CDR3. Looked up from germline, CDR1 is SQVTM and CDR2 is ANQGSEA. The chain's CDR3 is CSGRVGNTGELFF. In DNA form, the CDR3 reads TGCAGCGGTAGGGTGGGGAACACTGGGGAGCTGTTTTTT.

Many counts were recorded for this clonotype. J is TRBJ1-4 and V is TRBV7-9, with D unclear. CDR3 length: 14 amino acids. Trimming removed 0 bases from V and 5 bases from J, with 7 bases in between. Looked up from germline, CDR1 is SEHNR and CDR2 is FQNEAQ (reference sequence). This chain's CDR3 is CASSLALDNEKLFF. CDR3 in DNA: TGTGCCAGCAGCTTAGCGCTGGACAATGAAAAACTGTTTTTT.

The genes are TRBV29-1 and TRBJ2-3; no reliable D call. The ends were cut back, 5 bases at V and 2 bases at J, with 8 bases in the middle. Germline loops: CDR1 SQVTM, CDR2 ANQGSEA. The CDR3 is 12 amino acids. In DNA form, the CDR3 reads TGCAGCGTTTATCGGGCCACAGATACGCAGTATTTT. Translated: CSVYRATDTQYF.

The sample holds a few counts of this clonotype. CDR3 loop: CASRSTPDTGANVLTF. The DNA of the CDR3 is TGTGCCAGCAGATCCACCCCCGACACCGGGGCCAACGTCCTGACTTTC. The genes are TRBV10-3 and TRBJ2-6; D uncertain. Looked up from germline, CDR1 is ENHRY and CDR2 is SYGVKD. The V gene lost 10 bases and the J gene lost 4 bases, with 20 bases spanning the gap. The CDR3 has 16 residues.

This clonotype was detected ten times or more. J is TRBJ2-7 and V is TRBV2; the D gene is possibly TRBD2 (5 bases). Germline V gene data show CDR1 as SNHLY and CDR2 as FYNNEI. The CDR3 consists of 12 residues. V lost 6 bases and J lost 5, with 11 bases in between. The CDR3 DNA follows: TGTGCCAGCAGAGGAGGCTTTCACGAGCAGTACTTC. This sequence encodes CASRGGFHEQYF.

This chain joins TRBV9 and TRBJ1-1; D gene unclear. V was shortened by 0 bases and J by 5 bases, with 8 bases between the two germline ends. The CDR3 runs to 13 residues. Germline values: CDR1 SGDLS, CDR2 YYNGEE. CDR3 amino acids: CASSVEGITEAFF. The CDR3 DNA is TGTGCCAGCAGCGTAGAGGGAATAACTGAAGCTTTCTTT.

The V call is TRBV7-2, the J call TRBJ2-7; D might be TRBD1 or TRBD2, each matching 5 bases. The germline V gene has CDR1 SGHTA and CDR2 FQGNSA. The CDR3 spans 16 residues. V lost 5 bases and J lost 2, with 19 bases in between. DNA of the CDR3: TGTGCCAGCAGCCCGGGGCCCCCCGCAGGGCCCTACGAGCAGTACTTC. Translated: CASSPGPPAGPYEQYF.

This clonotype has just one count. The rearrangement joins TRBV20-1 to TRBJ1-1; TRBD1 is a possible D gene (6 bases). Germline assignment: CDR1 DFQATT and CDR2 SNEGSKA (reference sequence). V gave up 1 base and J gave up 5 bases, with 23 bases separating them. The CDR3 is 17 residues long. The CDR3 here is CSARATGGGAPVTEAFF. DNA for the CDR3: TGCAGTGCTAGAGCTACGGGGGGCGGGGCGCCGGTTACTGAAGCTTTCTTT.

The CDR3, as DNA: TGTGCCAGCAGCGTTTCTGGCAGCAACTACGAGCAGTACTTC. Translating gives CASSVSGSNYEQYF. The J gene is TRBJ2-7, the V gene TRBV2; D ambiguous. The CDR3 consists of 14 residues. V lost 6 bases to trimming and J lost 3 bases, with 15 bases between them. Germline V lookup: CDR1 SNHLY, CDR2 FYNNEI. Full variable domain (rest looked up from reference TRBV2 and TRBJ2-7): EPEVTQTPSHQVTQMGQEVILRCVPISNHLYFYWYRQILGQKVEFLVSFYNNEISEKSEIFDDQFSVERPDGSNFTLKIRSTKLEDSAMYFCASSVSGSNYEQYFGPGTRLTVT.

This clonotype was detected many times. V usage is TRBV7-3 and J usage is TRBJ2-5, with D maybe TRBD2 (7 bases). Germline-derived CDR1 and CDR2 are SGHTA and FQGTGA. V was shortened by 2 bases and J by 4 bases, with 14 bases between the two germline ends. The CDR3 covers 15 residues. This chain's CDR3 is CASSLWGGGGETQYF. The CDR3 region has the DNA TGTGCCAGCAGCTTATGGGGAGGGGGAGGAGAGACCCAGTACTTC.

This clonotype was observed once. One junction end disagrees with the germline gene, perhaps due to a read error. The chain employs TRBV7-2 and TRBJ1-5; 9 bases agree with TRBD1. Germline assignment: CDR1 SGHTA and CDR2 FQGNSA. The CDR3 has 14 residues. The CDR3 loop is CASSLEGQGQPRHF. CDR3 nucleotides: TGTGCCAGCAGCCTAGAGGGACAGGGACAGCCCCGGCATTTT. Full variable domain (rest looked up from reference TRBV7-2 and TRBJ1-5): GAGVSQSPSNKVTEKGKDVELRCDPISGHTALYWYRQSLGQGLEFLIYFQGNSAPDKSGLPSDRFSAERTGGSVSTLTIQRTQQEDSAVYLCASSLEGQGQPRHFGDGTRLSIL.

V is TRBV9 and J is TRBJ2-7; maybe TRBD1 (6 bases). The germline CDR1 and CDR2 sequences are SGDLS and YYNGEE. The CDR3 covers 12 residues. Trimming cost V 2 bases and J 7 bases, with 10 bases left between them. CDR3 in DNA: TGTGCCAGCAGCGTGGGGGCGATTGAGCAGTACTTC. Its protein product is CASSVGAIEQYF.

This clonotype was observed at least ten times. The chain employs TRBV12-3 or TRBV12-4 and TRBJ1-5; D unresolved. The ends were cut back, 4 bases at V and 5 bases at J, with 6 bases in the middle. The CDR3 has 12 residues. The CDR3 coding sequence is TGTGCCAGCAGTTCTAGGTATCAGCCCCAGCATTTT. Translated: CASSSRYQPQHF.

The table lists this clonotype with many counts. The chain carries TRBV10-3 and TRBJ2-7; no definite D call. Germline V CDR1 and CDR2: ENHRY, SYGVKD. Trimming took off 6 bases at V and 4 bases at J, with 7 bases between the two ends. The CDR3 covers 11 residues. CDR3 nucleotides: TGTGCCATCAGGGACGGTTACGAGCAGTACTTC. Encoded protein: CAIRDGYEQYF.

This clonotype was counted many times. V usage is TRBV15 and J usage is TRBJ1-1; D is unclear. Trimming stripped 3 bases from V and 1 base from J, with 12 bases between. Germline V gene sequence: CDR1 LNHNV, CDR2 YYDKDF (reference sequence). This CDR3 comprises 15 residues. This CDR3 is CATSRQTHQNTEAFF. The CDR3 DNA reads as TGTGCCACCAGCAGGCAGACACACCAGAACACTGAAGCTTTCTTT.

This clonotype was counted ten times or more. The gene calls are TRBV9 and TRBJ2-5; possibly TRBD1 or TRBD2 for D (5 bases each). The germline V gene has CDR1 SGDLS and CDR2 YYNGEE. V gave up 0 bases and J gave up 2 bases, with 11 bases separating them. The CDR3 consists of 15 residues. CDR3 DNA sequence: TGTGCCAGCAGCGTAGCCGGGGACCCACAAGAGACCCAGTACTTC. This encodes CASSVAGDPQETQYF.

The rearrangement links TRBV20-1 to TRBJ2-7, with 8 positions matching TRBD2. Germline loops: CDR1 DFQATT, CDR2 SNEGSKA (reference sequence). CDR3 length: 14 residues. Trimming at V came to 4 bases and at J to 7 bases, leaving 12 bases not matched to a gene. CDR3 sequence: CSANRGLAAKEQYF. The CDR3 DNA reads TGCAGTGCTAACAGAGGACTAGCCGCTAAGGAGCAGTACTTC.